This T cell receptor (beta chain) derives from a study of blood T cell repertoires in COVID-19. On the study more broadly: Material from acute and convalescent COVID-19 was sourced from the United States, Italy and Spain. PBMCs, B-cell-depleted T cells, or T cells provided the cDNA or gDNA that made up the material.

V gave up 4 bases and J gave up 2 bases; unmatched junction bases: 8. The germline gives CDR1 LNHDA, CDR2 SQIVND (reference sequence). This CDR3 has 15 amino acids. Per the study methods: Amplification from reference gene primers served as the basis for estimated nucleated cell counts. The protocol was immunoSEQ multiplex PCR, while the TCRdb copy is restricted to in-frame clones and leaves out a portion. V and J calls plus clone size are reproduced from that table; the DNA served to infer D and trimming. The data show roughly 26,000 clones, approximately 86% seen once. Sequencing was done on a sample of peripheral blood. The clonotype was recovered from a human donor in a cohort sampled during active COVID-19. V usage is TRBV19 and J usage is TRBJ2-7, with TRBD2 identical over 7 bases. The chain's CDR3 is CASSTQRDVAYEQYF. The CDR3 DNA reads TGTGCCAGTAGTACGCAGCGGGACGTAGCCTACGAGCAGTACTTC.